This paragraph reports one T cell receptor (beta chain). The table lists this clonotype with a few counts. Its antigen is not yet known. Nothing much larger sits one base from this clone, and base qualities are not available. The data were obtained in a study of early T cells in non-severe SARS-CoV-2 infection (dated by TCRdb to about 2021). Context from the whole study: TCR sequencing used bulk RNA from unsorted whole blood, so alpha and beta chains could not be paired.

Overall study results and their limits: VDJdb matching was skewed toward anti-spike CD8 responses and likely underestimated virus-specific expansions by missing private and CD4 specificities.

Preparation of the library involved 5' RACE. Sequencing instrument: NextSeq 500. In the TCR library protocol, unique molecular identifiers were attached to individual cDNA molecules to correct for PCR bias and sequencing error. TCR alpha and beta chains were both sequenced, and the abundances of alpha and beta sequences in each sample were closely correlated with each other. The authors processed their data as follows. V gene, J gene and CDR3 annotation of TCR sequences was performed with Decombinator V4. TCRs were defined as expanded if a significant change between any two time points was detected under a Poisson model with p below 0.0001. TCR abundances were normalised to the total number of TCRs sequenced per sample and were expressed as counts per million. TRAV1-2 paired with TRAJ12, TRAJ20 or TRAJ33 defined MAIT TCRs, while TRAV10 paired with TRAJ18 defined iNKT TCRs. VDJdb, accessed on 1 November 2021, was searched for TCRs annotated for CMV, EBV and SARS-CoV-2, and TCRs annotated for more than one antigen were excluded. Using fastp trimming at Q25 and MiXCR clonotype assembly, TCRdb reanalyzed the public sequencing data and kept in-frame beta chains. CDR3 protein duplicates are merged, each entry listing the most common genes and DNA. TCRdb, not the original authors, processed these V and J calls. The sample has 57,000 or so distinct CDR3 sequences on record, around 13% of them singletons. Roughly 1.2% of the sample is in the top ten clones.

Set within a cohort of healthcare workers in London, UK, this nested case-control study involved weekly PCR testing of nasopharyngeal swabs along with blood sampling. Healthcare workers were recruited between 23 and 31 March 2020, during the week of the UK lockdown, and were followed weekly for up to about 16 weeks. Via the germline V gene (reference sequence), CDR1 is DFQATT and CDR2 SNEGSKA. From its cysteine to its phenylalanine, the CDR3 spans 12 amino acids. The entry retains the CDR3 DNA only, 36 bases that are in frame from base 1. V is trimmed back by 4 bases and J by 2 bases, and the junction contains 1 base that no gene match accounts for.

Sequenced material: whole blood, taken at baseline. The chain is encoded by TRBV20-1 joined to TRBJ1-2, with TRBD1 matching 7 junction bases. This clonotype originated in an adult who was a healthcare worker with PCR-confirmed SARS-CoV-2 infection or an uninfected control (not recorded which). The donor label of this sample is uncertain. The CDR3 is CSAIQGNYGYTF. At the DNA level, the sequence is TGCAGTGCTATACAGGGGAACTATGGCTACACCTTC.